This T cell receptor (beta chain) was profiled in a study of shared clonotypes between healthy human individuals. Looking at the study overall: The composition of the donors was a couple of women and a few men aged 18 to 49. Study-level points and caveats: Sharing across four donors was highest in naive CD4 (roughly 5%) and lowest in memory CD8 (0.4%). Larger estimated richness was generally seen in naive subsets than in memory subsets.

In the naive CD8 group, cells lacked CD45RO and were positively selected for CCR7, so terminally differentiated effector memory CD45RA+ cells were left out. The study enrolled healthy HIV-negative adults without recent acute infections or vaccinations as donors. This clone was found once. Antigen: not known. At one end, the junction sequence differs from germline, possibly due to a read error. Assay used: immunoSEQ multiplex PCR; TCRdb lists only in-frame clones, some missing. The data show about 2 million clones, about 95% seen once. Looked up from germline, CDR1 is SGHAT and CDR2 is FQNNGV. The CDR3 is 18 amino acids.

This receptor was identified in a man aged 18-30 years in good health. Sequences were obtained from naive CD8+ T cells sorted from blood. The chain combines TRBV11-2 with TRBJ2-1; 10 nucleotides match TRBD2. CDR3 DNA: TGTGCCAGCAGCCCCTTCTTAGGAGCGGGGGGGCTCTACAATGAGCAGCTCTTC. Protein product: CASSPFLGAGGLYNEQLF.